The entry below gives a single T cell receptor beta chain sequence along with its context. Its antigen is unidentified. The record originates from a study of cytomegalovirus exposure and HLA in healthy donors. Points from the study as a whole: CMV serostatus was the only recorded immune exposure for donors. HLA restriction was apparent for most CMV-associated TCR beta chains in a later analysis.

Use of 60 Vbeta and 13 Jbeta primers characterized the PCR. As processed by the authors: Approximately 80 million unique TCR beta chains, about 11 million of them shared, were counted by a later analysis. TCRdb's table, derived via immunoSEQ multiplex PCR, lists solely in-frame clones and lacks some. Clonal size and the V and J genes are those of that table, whereas D and trimming came from the DNA. The sample carries tens of thousands of clones, 60% to 80% recorded once. Sequenced material: PBMCs. The origin of this receptor is a woman in her forties in good health and CMV-seropositive.

CDR3 nucleotides: TGTGCCAGGGGGACAGGGGCGGGCGAGCAGTACTTC. The encoded protein is CARGTGAGEQYF. The chain joins TRBV2 to TRBJ2-7; 10 bases line up with TRBD1. Germline CDR1 reads SNHLY; CDR2 reads FYNNEI. This CDR3 contains 12 residues. The J segment lost 6 bases and the V segment lost 9 bases, leaving 5 bases of the junction unmatched.